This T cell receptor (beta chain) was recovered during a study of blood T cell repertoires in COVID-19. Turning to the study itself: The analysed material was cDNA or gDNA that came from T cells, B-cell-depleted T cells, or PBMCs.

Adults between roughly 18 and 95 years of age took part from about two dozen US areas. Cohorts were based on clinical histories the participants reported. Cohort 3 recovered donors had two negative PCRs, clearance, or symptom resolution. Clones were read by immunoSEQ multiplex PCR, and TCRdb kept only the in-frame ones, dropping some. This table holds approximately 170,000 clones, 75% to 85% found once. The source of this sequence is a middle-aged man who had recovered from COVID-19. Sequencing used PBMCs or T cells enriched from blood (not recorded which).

CDR3: CASSLGPGDGEKLFF. Written as DNA, the CDR3 is TGTGCCAGCAGCCTGGGACCGGGGGACGGGGAAAAACTGTTTTTT. The chain couples TRBV5-4 to TRBJ1-4, with D possibly TRBD1 on 5 matching bases. CDR3 size: 15 residues. The germline V gene has CDR1 SGHNT and CDR2 YYREEE (reference sequence). The ends were cut back, 4 bases at V and 8 bases at J, with 18 bases in the middle.